This T cell receptor beta chain was identified in a study of blood T cell repertoires in COVID-19. Profiling relied on immunoSEQ multiplex PCR, and the TCRdb table lists in-frame clones only, not all of them. The table has 270,000 or so clones, about 91% seen once. Germline-derived CDR1 and CDR2 are LGHDT and YNNKEL (reference sequence). Losses at the gene ends were 1 base for V and 0 bases for J; bases not matched to a gene: 0. The CDR3 runs 15 residues. The receptor was isolated from a woman aged 40 to 50 who had recovered from COVID-19. The specimen sequenced was peripheral blood. The J gene is TRBJ2-7, the V gene TRBV3-1 (or the pseudogene TRBV3-2), with 10 bases fitting TRBD2. This CDR3 is CASSQGLAGSYEQYF. DNA of the CDR3: TGTGCCAGCAGCCAAGGACTAGCGGGCTCCTACGAGCAGTACTTC.